This T cell receptor (beta chain) was sequenced during a study of beta chain features in type 1 diabetes. Overall study findings and caveats: A moderate, significant TCRB CDR3 shortening appeared in type 1 diabetes across four CD4+ subsets.

This clone appeared a few times. Antigen unknown. CDR1 is SGHRS, CDR2 YFSETQ, per germline. Trimming cost V 3 bases and J 3 bases, with 7 bases left between them. There are 13 residues in the CDR3. Of the isolated RNA, all was reverse transcribed, and so the sequenced material was expressed TCRB transcripts. Method: immunoSEQ multiplex PCR; TCRdb's copy keeps in-frame clones and lacks some. Of 100,000 to 150,000 clones in the sample, approximately 16% are singletons; the top ten hold approximately 2.2%. Material for sequencing was central memory CD4+ T cells from blood. The chain links TRBV5-1 to TRBJ2-1; D gene uncertain. This receptor was taken from a man in his thirties or forties with type 1 diabetes. CDR3: CASSSGFYNEQFF. The CDR3 DNA sequence: TGCGCCAGCAGCTCTGGGTTCTACAATGAGCAGTTCTTC.